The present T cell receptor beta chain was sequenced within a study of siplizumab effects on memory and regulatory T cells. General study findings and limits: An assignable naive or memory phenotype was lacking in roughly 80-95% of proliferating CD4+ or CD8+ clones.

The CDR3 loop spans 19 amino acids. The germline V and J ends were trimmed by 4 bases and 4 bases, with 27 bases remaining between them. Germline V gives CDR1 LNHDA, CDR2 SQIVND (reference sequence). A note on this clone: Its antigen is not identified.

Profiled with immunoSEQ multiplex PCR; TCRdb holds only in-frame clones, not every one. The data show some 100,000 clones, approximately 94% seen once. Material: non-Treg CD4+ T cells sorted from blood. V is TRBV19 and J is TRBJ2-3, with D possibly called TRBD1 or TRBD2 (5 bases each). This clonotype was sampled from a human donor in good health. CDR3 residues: CASSTPLAGTPIPSDTQYF. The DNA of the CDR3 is TGTGCCAGTAGTACCCCCTTGGCCGGGACCCCGATCCCCTCAGATACGCAGTATTTT.